The source of this TCR beta chain is a study of shared clonotypes between healthy human individuals. The study's findings and limits: Researchers sampled blood only, noting tissue repertoires likely differ.

This clone was found once. Its antigen is not known. The sample contains more than one DNA sequence encoding this CDR3. Running of the assay took place at deep level. Generated by immunoSEQ multiplex PCR, the TCRdb table keeps only in-frame clones and is missing some. This sample has around 2,000,000 clones; about 92% occur once, and the top ten carry 1.5% to 2%. CD45RO-negative, CCR7-selected cells formed the naive CD8 fraction, which excluded terminally differentiated effector memory CD45RA+ cells. V was pared by 4 bases and J by 2 bases, with 8 bases between. The germline V gene encodes CDR1 MNHEY and CDR2 SMNVEV (reference sequence). The CDR3 sequence is 13 residues long.

This sequence joins TRBV27 and TRBJ1-1, with D possibly matching TRBD1 (5 bases). The clonotype comes from a young man in good health. Some clones in this sample may be carry-over from other donors' samples. Source material: naive CD8+ T cells from PBMCs. CDR3 protein: CASSWGRNTEAFF. The CDR3 region has the DNA TGTGCCAGCAGTTGGGGCAGAAACACTGAAGCTTTCTTT.